This TCR beta chain was captured by sequencing in a study of CD8 T cells in Susac syndrome. TCR beta sequences were obtained from blood CD8+ and CD4+ T cells. Negative isolation yielded the CD8+ and CD4+ T cells, while FACS enriched the TEMRA cells. With respect to this clonotype: Its antigen is not identified.

Study findings and constraints: The study conceded that relatively few individuals underwent its TCR sequencing and HLA analysis.

The RNA, about 0.5 to 1 ug, was put through reverse transcription using random hexamers. The method of amplification for TCR beta CDR3 was immunoSEQ multiplex PCR, covering 54 Vbeta and 13 Jbeta. TCRdb itself ran the immunoSEQ multiplex PCR reads through MiXCR, one entry per CDR3 protein. The sample shows approximately 100,000 distinct CDR3 sequences, 96% of them seen only once. V was shortened by 4 bases and J by 5 bases, with 11 bases between the two germline ends. Germline loops: CDR1 SNHLY, CDR2 FYNNEI. The CDR3 sequence is 13 residues long. The clonotype comes from a human donor in good health. The chain carries TRBV2 and TRBJ2-5; D is unclear. Material: CD4+ T cells from PBMCs. In DNA form, the CDR3 reads TGTGCCAGCAGTGCTCTAGTTTCGGAGACCCAGTACTTC. Amino acid sequence: CASSALVSETQYF.